Presented here are 10 T cell receptor beta chains from one specimen sequenced in a study of patients and donors after allogeneic stem cell transplantation. MiXCR, run by TCRdb on the RT-PCR reads, gives a single entry per CDR3 protein. Here the sample spans tens of thousands of distinct CDR3 sequences, 5% being singletons. The sample taken for sequencing was blood, either unsorted or a sorted T cell fraction (not recorded which). These TCRs come from a human donor who was either an allogeneic HSCT recipient or a stem cell or donor lymphocyte infusion donor (not recorded which). It is not recorded whose cells these are; they may come from a transplant donor.

The V gene is TRBV13, the J gene TRBJ2-5; TRBD2 aligns across 12 bases. CDR3 length: 15 residues. Germline loops: CDR1 PRHDT, CDR2 FYEKMQ (reference sequence). The V and J ends lost 6 bases and 4 bases, in that order; junction bases with no gene match: 6. CDR3 protein: CASSETSGSRETQYF. CDR3 nucleotides: TGTGCCAGCAGTGAGACTAGCGGGAGTCGAGAGACCCAGTACTTC.

The chain employs TRBV6-1 and TRBJ2-7, with 8 bases aligning to TRBD2. This CDR3 contains 15 residues. The V segment lost 8 bases and the J segment 1 base; nucleotides outside the gene matches: 10. Germline CDR1 is MNHNS and CDR2 is SASEGT. The chain's CDR3 is CASASPGLGSYEQYF. Here the CDR3 DNA reads TGTGCCAGCGCCTCACCGGGACTAGGGTCCTACGAGCAGTACTTC.

This clonotype was recorded at least ten times. The chain joins TRBV27 to TRBJ1-5, with a tentative D call TRBD1 (5 bases). V lost 0 bases, J lost 6 bases, and 12 bases lay in between. Germline V CDR1 and CDR2: MNHEY, SMNVEV (reference sequence). The length of the CDR3 is 15 residues. CDR3: CASSLSLGGGQPQHF. The CDR3 DNA sequence: TGTGCCAGCAGTTTATCGTTGGGGGGGGGTCAGCCCCAGCATTTT.

The J gene is TRBJ1-5, the V gene TRBV10-3; tentatively, D is TRBD1 (5 bases). The CDR3 extends over 15 amino acids. CDR1 and CDR2 (germline): ENHRY, SYGVKD. The V and J ends lost 0 bases and 4 bases respectively, with 10 bases between them. CDR3 region: CAISESRQGNQPQHF. CDR3 sequence (DNA): TGTGCCATCAGTGAGTCAAGGCAGGGAAATCAGCCCCAGCATTTT.

Many counts were recorded for this clonotype. The chain is built from TRBV20-1 and TRBJ2-3; D is undetermined. With 3 bases removed from V and 0 bases from J, the gap between germline ends came to 13 bases. Germline CDR1 DFQATT, CDR2 SNEGSKA (reference sequence). CDR3 length: 15 residues. The DNA of the CDR3 is TGCAGTGCTAGTAATATCGTTTTTAGCACAGATACGCAGTATTTT. Its translation: CSASNIVFSTDTQYF.

The table lists this clonotype with many counts. The chain is built from TRBV5-1 and TRBJ1-1; possibly TRBD1 for D (6 bases). This CDR3 spans 15 amino acids. With 4 bases removed from V and 0 bases from J, the gap between germline ends came to 13 bases. Germline-derived CDR1 and CDR2 are SGHRS and YFSETQ. The DNA for the CDR3 is TGCGCCAGCAGCCCCGGGGGGGGCGTGAACACTGAAGCTTTCTTT. It yields the protein CASSPGGGVNTEAFF.

The rearrangement links TRBV12-3 or TRBV12-4 to TRBJ1-2, with D possibly matching TRBD1 (5 bases). The ends were cut back, 3 bases at V and 3 bases at J, with 8 bases in the middle. This CDR3 has 13 residues. The CDR3 loop is CASSFLRDYGYTF. CDR3 coding DNA: TGTGCCAGCAGTTTTCTCAGGGACTATGGCTACACCTTC.

This clonotype was found many times. The chain is built from TRBV7-2 and TRBJ2-3, with D tentatively TRBD2 (5 bases). Per the germline V gene, CDR1 is SGHTA and CDR2 is FQGNSA. The CDR3 has 13 amino acids. Between the trimmed V and J ends, which lost 5 bases and 2 bases, there was a span of 8 bases. The chain's CDR3 is CASSLEDTDTQYF. Written as DNA, the CDR3 is TGTGCCAGCAGCCTGGAGGACACAGATACGCAGTATTTT.

This clonotype was observed at least ten times. The chain combines TRBV28 with TRBJ2-3, with 11 bases identical to TRBD1. The V and J ends lost 7 bases and 6 bases, in that order; junction bases with no gene match: 9. This CDR3 has 15 amino acids. Germline V lookup: CDR1 MDHEN, CDR2 SYDVKM. The DNA for the CDR3 is TGTGCCAGCACCCGAGGGGGGACAGGGGGGGATACGCAGTATTTT. It translates to CASTRGGTGGDTQYF.

This clonotype was detected many times. The chain links TRBV12-3 or TRBV12-4 to TRBJ1-3; no clear D. CDR3 length: 11 amino acids. V dropped 1 base and J dropped 7 bases, with 2 bases sitting between them. CDR3 sequence (DNA): TGTGCCAGCAGTTTAGGGAACACCATATATTTT. This codes for CASSLGNTIYF.